This entry features one T cell receptor (beta chain) sequence. The sample comes from a study of T cell changes during pregnancy in multiple sclerosis. Measured with immunoSEQ multiplex PCR; TCRdb has only the in-frame clones, and not every one. Found here are 90,000 to 95,000 clones, 94% of them singletons; the top ten hold approximately 2.2%. The receptor was isolated from a female donor with multiple sclerosis, enrolled in a pregnancy study. This specimen was peripheral blood, taken in the third trimester of pregnancy.

In DNA form, the CDR3 reads TGTGCCAGCAGTCCGGGACTAGCGGCCTACGAGCAGTACTTC. This codes for CASSPGLAAYEQYF. This chain links TRBV7-8 with TRBJ2-7; 11 nucleotides agree with TRBD2. Germline V gene data show CDR1 as SGHVS and CDR2 as FQNEAQ. The CDR3 is 14 residues long. Trimming took 6 bases from V and 2 from J; bases not matched to a gene: 3.